This T cell receptor beta chain was recorded in a study of a mutant IDH1 vaccine in newly diagnosed glioma. Study-wide background: Vaccines were first given 4-6 weeks after radiotherapy alone, or with temozolomide cycles. It was radiotherapy, temozolomide, or both that patients received previously, with most receiving both. Mean patient age was approximately 39 years; about 60% were male and about 38% female.

Described time point: week 23, last vaccination. Each dose of the vaccine consisted of 300 ug of mutant IDH1 20-mer peptide, with topical imiquimod. This table comes from immunoSEQ multiplex PCR, and its TCRdb copy is limited to in-frame clones, with some not included. The data contain 50,000 to 85,000 clones, around 82% of them singletons. Germline CDR1 is MNHEY and CDR2 is SVGAGI. This CDR3 comprises 12 residues. Trimming took 7 bases from V and 7 from J, leaving 14 bases between them. This clone was recorded only once. Its antigen is not known. This TCR derives from a man between 18 and 35 years old with glioma. The chain has TRBV6-5 and TRBJ2-7; D gene ambiguous. This specimen consisted of PBMCs, obtained from a glioma patient whose treatment included an IDH1 peptide vaccine. The CDR3 DNA reads as TGTGCCAGCACCAAGACACCCCCGGAGCAGTACTTC. This gives the protein CASTKTPPEQYF.